Sequencing of this T cell receptor (beta chain) was carried out in a study of regulatory T cells in long-lasting Graves disease. This clonotype has more than one count but fewer than ten. Its antigen is currently unknown. The CDR3 is 13 amino acids. Trimming removed 2 bases from V and 3 bases from J, with 7 bases in between. General study findings and limits: There was favoring of TRBV28, TRBJ1-2 and TRBJ2-5 in persistent disease.

Researchers made TCR beta libraries by using iRepertoire HTBI primers and running Arm-PCR on CDR3 regions. TCRdb re-derived calls from the multiplex PCR reads in MiXCR, one entry per CDR3 protein. The table records approximately 470,000 distinct CDR3 sequences, roughly 16% of them present only once. Time point of the sample: newly diagnosed GD, antithyroid drugs for less than 3 months. Extracted RNA from PBMCs served as the source of the TCR library. These data are also associated with another study on T cells in Graves' hyperthyroidism and ophthalmopathy. That source notes: Hyperthyroidism of Graves' type that showed no ophthalmopathy progression within 18 months was stable. Each patient was aged 18 to 65 and had newly diagnosed hyperthyroidism of under 2 months' duration.

The rearrangement uses TRBV12-3 or TRBV12-4 and TRBJ1-1; D remains unclear. The source is a man in his forties or fifties with Graves disease. The sequencing used peripheral blood mononuclear cells (PBMCs), collected at new diagnosis, from a patient treated with antithyroid drugs. DNA for the CDR3: TGTGCCAGCAGTTTATGGGCCTACACTGAAGCTTTCTTT. The encoded protein is CASSLWAYTEAFF.